The source of this TCR beta chain is a study of blood T cell repertoires in COVID-19. In the study overall: Some COVID-19 samples were acute and others convalescent; all came from the United States, Italy and Spain. In each case, the material was cDNA or gDNA derived from T cells, B-cell-depleted T cells, or PBMCs.

Trimming cost V 6 bases and J 5 bases; bases outside gene matches: 9. The CDR3 loop spans 15 amino acids. Germline CDR1 reads SGHTA; CDR2 reads FQGNSA. Source study methods: Estimation of nucleated cell counts relied on the amplification of reference gene primers. TCRdb's copy holds only in-frame clones and misses some; the assay was immunoSEQ multiplex PCR. V and J calls and clone size follow that table, whereas D and trimming were derived from the DNA. The sample carries about 270,000 clones, about four fifths recorded once. The receptor was derived from a woman between 45 and 60 years old who had recovered from COVID-19. The sample comprised peripheral blood. The chain employs TRBV7-2 and TRBJ2-5, with 10 bases fitting TRBD2. CDR3 sequence: CASSRSGGALETQYF. The CDR3 DNA sequence: TGTGCCAGCAGTCGGAGCGGGGGGGCTTTGGAGACCCAGTACTTC. The full variable domain, with the rest looked up from reference TRBV7-2 and TRBJ2-5, is GAGVSQSPSNKVTEKGKDVELRCDPISGHTALYWYRQSLGQGLEFLIYFQGNSAPDKSGLPSDRFSAERTGGSVSTLTIQRTQQEDSAVYLCASSRSGGALETQYFGPGTRLLVL.